Detailed here is one T cell receptor (beta chain). Its matching antigen is unknown. Through 5' RACE with UMI labels, the TRB cDNA libraries were prepared. Following a re-call of the 5' RACE reads, TCRdb has one entry per CDR3 protein and lacks DNA. The sample has approximately 56,000 distinct CDR3 sequences. The sample comes from a study of CXCR3-negative and CXCR3-positive naive CD8 T cells. General study findings and limits: Diversity was high in both naive subsets and much lower in memory cells.

The germline gives CDR1 MDHEN, CDR2 SYDVKM. This CDR3 spans 18 amino acids. Naive cells were sorted as CD45RO-, CCR7+, CD27+ and CD95-. This sequence was found in a human donor in good health. Some clones in this sample may be carry-over from other donors' samples. Sequences were obtained from naive CXCR3- CD8+ T cells from blood. Subset noted: CD45RO-CCR7+CD27+CD95- naive CD8+ T cells lacking CXCR3 (TNR3-). The genes are TRBV28 and TRBJ2-1; TCRdb returns TRBD1, unconfirmable since there is no DNA. CDR3: CASSLTRAGTGLYNEQFF.